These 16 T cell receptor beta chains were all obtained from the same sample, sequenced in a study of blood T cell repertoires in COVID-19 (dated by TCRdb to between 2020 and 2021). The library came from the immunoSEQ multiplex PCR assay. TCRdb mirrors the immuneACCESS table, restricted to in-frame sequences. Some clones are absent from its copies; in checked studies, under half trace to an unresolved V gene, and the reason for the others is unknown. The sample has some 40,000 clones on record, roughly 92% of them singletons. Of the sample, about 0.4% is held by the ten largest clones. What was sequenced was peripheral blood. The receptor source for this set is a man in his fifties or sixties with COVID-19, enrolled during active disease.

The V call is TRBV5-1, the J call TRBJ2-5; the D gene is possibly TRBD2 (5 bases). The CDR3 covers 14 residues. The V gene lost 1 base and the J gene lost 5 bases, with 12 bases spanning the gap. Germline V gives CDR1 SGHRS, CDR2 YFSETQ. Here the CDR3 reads CASSLNGNGETQYF. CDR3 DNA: TGCGCCAGCAGCTTGAACGGGAATGGGGAGACCCAGTACTTC.

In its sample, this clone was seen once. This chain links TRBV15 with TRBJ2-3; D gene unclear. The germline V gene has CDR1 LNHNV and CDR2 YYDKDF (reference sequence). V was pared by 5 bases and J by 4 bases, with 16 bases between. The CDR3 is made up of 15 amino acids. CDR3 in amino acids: CATSDPTGGADTQYF. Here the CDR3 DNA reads TGTGCCACCAGCGATCCGACCGGTGGAGCAGATACGCAGTATTTT. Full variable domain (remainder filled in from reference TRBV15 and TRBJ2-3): DAMVIQNPRYQVTQFGKPVTLSCSQTLNHNVMYWYQQKSSQAPKLLFHYYDKDFNNEADTPDNFQSRRPNTSFCFLDIRSPGLGDTAMYLCATSDPTGGADTQYFGPGTRLTVL.

The CDR3 coding sequence is TGTGCCAGCAGCAAAGCAGGGGACAGTCCTAGCACAGATACGCAGTATTTT. The encoded protein is CASSKAGDSPSTDTQYF. The chain uses TRBV21-1 and TRBJ2-3; the D call in the table, TRBD1, was not verified against the DNA. TRBV21-1 is termed a pseudogene. There are 17 residues in the CDR3.

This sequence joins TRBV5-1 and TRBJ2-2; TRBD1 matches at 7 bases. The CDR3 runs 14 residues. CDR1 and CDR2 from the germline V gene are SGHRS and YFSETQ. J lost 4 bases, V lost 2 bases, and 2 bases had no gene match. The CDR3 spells CASSLGTATGELFF. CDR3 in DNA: TGCGCCAGCAGCTTAGGGACAGCCACCGGGGAGCTGTTTTTT. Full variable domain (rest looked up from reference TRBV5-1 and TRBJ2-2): KAGVTQTPRYLIKTRGQQVTLSCSPISGHRSVSWYQQTPGQGLQFLFEYFSETQRNKGNFPGRFSGRQFSNSRSEMNVSTLELGDSALYLCASSLGTATGELFFGEGSRLTVL.

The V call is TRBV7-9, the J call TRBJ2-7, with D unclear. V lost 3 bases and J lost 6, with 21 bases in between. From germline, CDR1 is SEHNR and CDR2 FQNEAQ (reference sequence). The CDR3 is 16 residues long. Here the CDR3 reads CASSFRLARSAAEQYF. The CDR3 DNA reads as TGTGCCAGCAGCTTCAGACTCGCCCGATCCGCGGCCGAGCAGTACTTC. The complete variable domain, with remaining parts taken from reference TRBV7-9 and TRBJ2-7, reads DTGVSQNPRHKITKRGQNVTFRCDPISEHNRLYWYRQTLGQGPEFLTYFQNEAQLEKSRLLSDRFSAERPKGSFSTLEIQRTEQGDSAMYLCASSFRLARSAAEQYFGPGTRLTVT.

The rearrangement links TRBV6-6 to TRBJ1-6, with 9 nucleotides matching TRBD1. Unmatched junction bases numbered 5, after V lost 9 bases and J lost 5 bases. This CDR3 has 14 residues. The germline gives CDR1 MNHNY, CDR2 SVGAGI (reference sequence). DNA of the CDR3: TGTGCCAGTCTCCGGGACAGGGATAATTCACCCCTCCACTTT. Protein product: CASLRDRDNSPLHF.

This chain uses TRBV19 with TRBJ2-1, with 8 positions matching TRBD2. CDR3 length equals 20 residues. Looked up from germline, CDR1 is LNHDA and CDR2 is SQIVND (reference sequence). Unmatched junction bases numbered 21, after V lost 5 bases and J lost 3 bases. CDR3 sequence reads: CASSPWVSGTPSLLYNEQFF. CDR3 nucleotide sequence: TGTGCCAGTAGTCCATGGGTTAGCGGGACCCCCTCATTACTCTACAATGAGCAGTTCTTC.

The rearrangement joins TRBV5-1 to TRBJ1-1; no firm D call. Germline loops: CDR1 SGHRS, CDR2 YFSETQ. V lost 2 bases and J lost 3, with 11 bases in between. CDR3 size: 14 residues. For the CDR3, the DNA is TGCGCCAGCAGCTTAGATTACGGAGACACTGAAGCTTTCTTT. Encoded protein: CASSLDYGDTEAFF.

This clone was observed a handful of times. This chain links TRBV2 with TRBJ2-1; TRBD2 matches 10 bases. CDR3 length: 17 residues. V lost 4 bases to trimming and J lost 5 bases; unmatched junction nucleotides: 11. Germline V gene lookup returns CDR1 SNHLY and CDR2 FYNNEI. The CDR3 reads CASSAKREGPRNNEQFF. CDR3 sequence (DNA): TGTGCCAGCAGTGCGAAGCGGGAGGGCCCCAGAAACAATGAGCAGTTCTTC.

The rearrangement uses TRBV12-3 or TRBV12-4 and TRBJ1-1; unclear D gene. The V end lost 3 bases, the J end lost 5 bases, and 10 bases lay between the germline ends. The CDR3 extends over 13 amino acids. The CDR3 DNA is TGTGCCAGCAGTTTTCAGGCTGGGACTGAAGCTTTCTTT. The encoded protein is CASSFQAGTEAFF.

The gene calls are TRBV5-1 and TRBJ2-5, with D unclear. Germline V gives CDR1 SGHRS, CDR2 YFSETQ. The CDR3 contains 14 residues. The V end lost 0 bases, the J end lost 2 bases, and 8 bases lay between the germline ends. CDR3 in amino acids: CASSLETPQETQYF. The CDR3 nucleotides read TGCGCCAGCAGCTTGGAGACTCCTCAAGAGACCCAGTACTTC.

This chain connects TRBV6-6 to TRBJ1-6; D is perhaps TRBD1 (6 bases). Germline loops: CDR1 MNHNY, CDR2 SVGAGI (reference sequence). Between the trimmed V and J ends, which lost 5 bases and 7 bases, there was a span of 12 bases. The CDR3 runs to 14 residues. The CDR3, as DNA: TGTGCCAGCAGTCTTACAGGGTTGAATTCACCCCTCCACTTT. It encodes CASSLTGLNSPLHF.

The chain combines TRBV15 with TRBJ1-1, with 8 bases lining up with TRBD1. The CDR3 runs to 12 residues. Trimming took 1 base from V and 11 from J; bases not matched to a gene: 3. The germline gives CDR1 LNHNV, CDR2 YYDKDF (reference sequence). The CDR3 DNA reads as TGTGCCACCAGCAGAGTGGGACAGGACGCTTTCTTT. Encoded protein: CATSRVGQDAFF.

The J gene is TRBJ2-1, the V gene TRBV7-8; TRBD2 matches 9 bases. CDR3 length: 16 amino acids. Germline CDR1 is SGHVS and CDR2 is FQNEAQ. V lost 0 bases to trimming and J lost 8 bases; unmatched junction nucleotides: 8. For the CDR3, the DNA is TGTGCCAGCAGCTTAGCGCGGGCGGGAGGGCTCGATGAGCAGTTCTTC. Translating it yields CASSLARAGGLDEQFF.

DNA of the CDR3: TGTGCCACCAGCAGAGGTCGGGAGGTCACCTACAATGAGCAGTTCTTC. Protein: CATSRGREVTYNEQFF. The chain joins TRBV15 to TRBJ2-1, with 7 bases matching TRBD2. In germline, CDR1 is LNHNV, CDR2 YYDKDF (reference sequence). The CDR3 runs 16 residues. The trim removed 1 base at V and 2 bases at J, leaving 5 bases unmatched.

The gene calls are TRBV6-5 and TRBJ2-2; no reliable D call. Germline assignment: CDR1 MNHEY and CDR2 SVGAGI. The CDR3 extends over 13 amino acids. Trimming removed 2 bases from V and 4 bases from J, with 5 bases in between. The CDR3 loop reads CASSYRSTGELFF. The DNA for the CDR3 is TGTGCCAGCAGTTACCGGAGCACCGGGGAGCTGTTTTTT.